Shown below are 5 T cell receptor beta chains from a single sample sequenced in a study of PD-1 blockade in classical Hodgkin lymphoma. TCRdb's copy holds only in-frame clones and misses some; the assay was immunoSEQ multiplex PCR. The sample records more than 30,000 clones, approximately 85% being singletons. All patients experienced relapse after autologous stem cell transplantation, and brentuximab vedotin exposure was variable. The sample in question was peripheral blood mononuclear cells (PBMCs), obtained at baseline. The source of these receptors is a human donor with classical Hodgkin lymphoma.

The chain carries TRBV6-4 and TRBJ2-3, with D possibly TRBD2 on 6 matching bases. CDR1 MRHNA and CDR2 SNTAGT come from the germline V gene. The CDR3 sequence is 14 residues long. V was trimmed by 0 bases and J by 3 bases, leaving 7 bases between them. CDR3 residues: CASSDSGGTDTQYF. The DNA of the CDR3 is TGTGCCAGCAGTGACTCGGGGGGAACAGATACGCAGTATTTT.

The chain couples TRBV2 to TRBJ2-7; D ambiguous. Germline V gives CDR1 SNHLY, CDR2 FYNNEI. The CDR3 covers 13 residues. Deletions cut 4 bases from V and 3 bases from J, with 10 bases between. CDR3 coding DNA: TGTGCCAGCAGTGTTCGAACTCTCTACGAGCAGTACTTC. Translated, it gives CASSVRTLYEQYF. Complete variable domain (other parts from reference TRBV2 and TRBJ2-7): EPEVTQTPSHQVTQMGQEVILRCVPISNHLYFYWYRQILGQKVEFLVSFYNNEISEKSEIFDDQFSVERPDGSNFTLKIRSTKLEDSAMYFCASSVRTLYEQYFGPGTRLTVT.

This rearrangement joins TRBV19 to TRBJ1-5, with 9 bases identical to TRBD1. This CDR3 has 15 residues. Looked up from germline, CDR1 is LNHDA and CDR2 is SQIVND (reference sequence). The V segment lost 5 bases and the J segment 7 bases; nucleotides outside the gene matches: 9. CDR3 nucleotides: TGTGCCAGTAGTGCCGGACAGGGGAGGGGGCAGCCCCAGCATTTT. Its translation: CASSAGQGRGQPQHF.

The chain is built from TRBV5-8 and TRBJ1-1; no definite D call. The CDR3 runs to 13 residues. V was clipped by 0 bases and J by 5 bases, with 8 bases between them. CDR1 and CDR2 from the germline V gene are SGHTS and YDEGEE. The CDR3 DNA follows: TGTGCCAGCAGCTTGGGGATGGGAACTGAAGCTTTCTTT. Its protein is CASSLGMGTEAFF.

The chain is built from TRBV18 and TRBJ1-1, with a possible D match to TRBD1 (5 bases). Germline V gene lookup returns CDR1 KGHSH and CDR2 LQKENI. This CDR3 is built from 16 residues. V shed 2 bases and J shed 3 bases, with 16 bases lying between them. CDR3 loop: CASSPSIGLGDTEAFF. The CDR3 nucleotides read TGTGCCAGCTCACCATCAATAGGGTTGGGGGACACTGAAGCTTTCTTT.